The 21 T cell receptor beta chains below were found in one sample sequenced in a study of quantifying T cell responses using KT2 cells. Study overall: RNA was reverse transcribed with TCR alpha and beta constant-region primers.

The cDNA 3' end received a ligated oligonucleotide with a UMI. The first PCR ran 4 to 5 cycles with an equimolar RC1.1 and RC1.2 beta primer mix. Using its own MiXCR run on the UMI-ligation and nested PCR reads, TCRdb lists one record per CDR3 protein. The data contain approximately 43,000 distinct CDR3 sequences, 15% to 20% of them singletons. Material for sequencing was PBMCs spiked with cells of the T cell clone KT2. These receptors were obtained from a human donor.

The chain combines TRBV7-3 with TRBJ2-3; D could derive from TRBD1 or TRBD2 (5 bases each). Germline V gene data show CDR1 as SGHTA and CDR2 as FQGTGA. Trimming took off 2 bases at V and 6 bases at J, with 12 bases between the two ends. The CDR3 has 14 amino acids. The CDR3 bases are TGTGCCAGCAGCTTAGGGGGACCGCCCGATACGCAGTATTTT. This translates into CASSLGGPPDTQYF.

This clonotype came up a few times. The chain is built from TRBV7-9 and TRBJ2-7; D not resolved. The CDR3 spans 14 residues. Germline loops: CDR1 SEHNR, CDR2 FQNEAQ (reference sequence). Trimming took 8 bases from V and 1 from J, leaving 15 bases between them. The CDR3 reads CASRRSGDSYEQYF. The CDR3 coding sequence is TGTGCCAGCCGGCGATCAGGAGATTCCTACGAGCAGTACTTC.

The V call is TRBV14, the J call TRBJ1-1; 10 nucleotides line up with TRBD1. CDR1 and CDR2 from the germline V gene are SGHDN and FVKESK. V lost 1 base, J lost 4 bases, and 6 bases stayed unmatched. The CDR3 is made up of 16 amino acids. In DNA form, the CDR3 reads TGTGCCAGCAGCCAAGGCGGTGACAGGGGGCTCACTGAAGCTTTCTTT. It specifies CASSQGGDRGLTEAFF.

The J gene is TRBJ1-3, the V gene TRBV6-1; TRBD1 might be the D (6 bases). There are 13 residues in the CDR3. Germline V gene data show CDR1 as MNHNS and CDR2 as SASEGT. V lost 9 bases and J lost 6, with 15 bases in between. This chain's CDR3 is CASRQAHLNTIYF. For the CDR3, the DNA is TGTGCCAGTCGACAGGCCCATTTAAACACCATATATTTT.

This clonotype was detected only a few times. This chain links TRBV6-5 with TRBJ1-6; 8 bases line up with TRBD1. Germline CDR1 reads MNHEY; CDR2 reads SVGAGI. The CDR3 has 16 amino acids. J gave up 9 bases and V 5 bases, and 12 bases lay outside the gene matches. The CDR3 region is CASSKIGQGSISPLHF. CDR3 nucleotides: TGTGCCAGCAGTAAGATCGGACAGGGATCGATTTCACCCCTCCACTTT.

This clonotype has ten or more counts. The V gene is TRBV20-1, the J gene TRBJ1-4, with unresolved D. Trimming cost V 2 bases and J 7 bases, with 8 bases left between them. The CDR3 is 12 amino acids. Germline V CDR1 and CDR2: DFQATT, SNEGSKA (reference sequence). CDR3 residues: CSARYLREKLFF. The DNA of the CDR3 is TGCAGTGCTAGATATCTCCGTGAAAAACTGTTTTTT.

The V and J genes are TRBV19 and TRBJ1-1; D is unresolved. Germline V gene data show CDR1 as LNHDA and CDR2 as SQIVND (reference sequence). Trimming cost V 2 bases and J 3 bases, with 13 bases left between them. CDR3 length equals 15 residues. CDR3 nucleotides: TGTGCCAGTAGTATACCCAACGACGGGGACACTGAAGCTTTCTTT. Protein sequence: CASSIPNDGDTEAFF.

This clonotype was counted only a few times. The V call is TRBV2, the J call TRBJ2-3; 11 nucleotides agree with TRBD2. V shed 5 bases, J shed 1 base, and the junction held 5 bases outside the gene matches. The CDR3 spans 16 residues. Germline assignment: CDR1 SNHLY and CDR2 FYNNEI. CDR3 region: CASSTNSGGGTDTQYF. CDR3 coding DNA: TGTGCCAGCAGTACTAATAGCGGGGGGGGCACAGATACGCAGTATTTT.

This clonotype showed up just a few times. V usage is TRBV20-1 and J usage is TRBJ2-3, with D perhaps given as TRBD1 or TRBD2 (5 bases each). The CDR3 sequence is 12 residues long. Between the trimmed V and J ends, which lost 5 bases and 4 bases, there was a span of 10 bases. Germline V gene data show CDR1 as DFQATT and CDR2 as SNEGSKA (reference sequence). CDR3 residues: CSARGVADTQYF. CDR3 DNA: TGCAGTGCTCGAGGGGTTGCAGATACGCAGTATTTT.

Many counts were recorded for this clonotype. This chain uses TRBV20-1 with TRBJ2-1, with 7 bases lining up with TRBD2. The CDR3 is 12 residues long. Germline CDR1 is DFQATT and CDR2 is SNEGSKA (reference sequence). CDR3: CSGGRGENEQFF. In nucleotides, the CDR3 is TGCAGCGGAGGGAGGGGTGAAAATGAGCAGTTCTTC.

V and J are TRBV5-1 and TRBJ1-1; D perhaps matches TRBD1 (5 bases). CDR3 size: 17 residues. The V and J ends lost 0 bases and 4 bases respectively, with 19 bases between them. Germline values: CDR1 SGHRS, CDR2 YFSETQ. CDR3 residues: CASSLGGATRPGTEAFF. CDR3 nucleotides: TGCGCCAGCAGCTTGGGTGGGGCTACCCGCCCGGGCACTGAAGCTTTCTTT.

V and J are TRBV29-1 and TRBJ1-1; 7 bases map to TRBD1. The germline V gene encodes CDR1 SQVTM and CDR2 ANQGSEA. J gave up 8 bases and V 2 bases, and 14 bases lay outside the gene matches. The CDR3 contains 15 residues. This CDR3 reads CSVELQGQRRGEAFF. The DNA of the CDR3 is TGCAGCGTTGAACTACAGGGACAGCGCCGAGGAGAAGCTTTCTTT.

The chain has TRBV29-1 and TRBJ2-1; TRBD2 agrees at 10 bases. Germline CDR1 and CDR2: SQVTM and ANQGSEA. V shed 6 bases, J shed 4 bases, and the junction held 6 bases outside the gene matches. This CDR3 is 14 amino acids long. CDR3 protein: CSVDTSGVYNEQFF. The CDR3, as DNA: TGCAGCGTAGATACTAGCGGGGTTTACAATGAGCAGTTCTTC.

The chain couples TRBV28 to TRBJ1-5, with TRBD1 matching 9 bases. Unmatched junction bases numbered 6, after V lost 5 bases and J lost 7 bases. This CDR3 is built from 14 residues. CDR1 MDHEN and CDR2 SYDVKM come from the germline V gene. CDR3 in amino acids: CASSRTGARQPQHF. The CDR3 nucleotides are TGTGCCAGCAGTCGGACAGGGGCTCGGCAGCCCCAGCATTTT. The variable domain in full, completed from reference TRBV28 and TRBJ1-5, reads DVKVTQSSRYLVKRTGEKVFLECVQDMDHENMFWYRQDPGLGLRLIYFSYDVKMKEKGDIPEGYSVSREKKERFSLILESASTNQTSMYLCASSRTGARQPQHFGDGTRLSIL.

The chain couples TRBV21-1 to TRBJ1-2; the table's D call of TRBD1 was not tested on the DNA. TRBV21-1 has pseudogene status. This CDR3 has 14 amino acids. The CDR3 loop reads CASSGSTGAHGYTF. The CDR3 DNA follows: TGTGCCAGCAGCGGGTCGACAGGGGCACATGGCTACACCTTC.

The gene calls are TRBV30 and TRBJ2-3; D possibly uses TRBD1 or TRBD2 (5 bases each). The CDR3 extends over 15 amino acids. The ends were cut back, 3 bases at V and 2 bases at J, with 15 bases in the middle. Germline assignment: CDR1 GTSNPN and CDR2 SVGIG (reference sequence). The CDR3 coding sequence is TGTGCCTGGAGAAACAATTGGGACCCCACAGATACGCAGTATTTT. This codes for CAWRNNWDPTDTQYF.

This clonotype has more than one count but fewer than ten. CDR3 DNA: TGTGCCAGCAGCTTATATACAGGGGAAAACACTGAAGCTTTCTTT. Translating it yields CASSLYTGENTEAFF. The chain carries TRBV13 and TRBJ1-1, with TRBD1 matching 7 bases. V lost 2 bases, J lost 2 bases, and 5 bases stayed unmatched. Germline CDR1 is PRHDT and CDR2 is FYEKMQ (reference sequence). CDR3 length: 15 residues.

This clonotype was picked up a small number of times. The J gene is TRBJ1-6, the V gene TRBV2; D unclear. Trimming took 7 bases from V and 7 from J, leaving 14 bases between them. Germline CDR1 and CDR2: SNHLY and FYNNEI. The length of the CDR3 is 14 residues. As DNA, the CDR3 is TGTGCCAGCACTGCGCAGGACGTCAATTCACCCCTCCACTTT. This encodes CASTAQDVNSPLHF.

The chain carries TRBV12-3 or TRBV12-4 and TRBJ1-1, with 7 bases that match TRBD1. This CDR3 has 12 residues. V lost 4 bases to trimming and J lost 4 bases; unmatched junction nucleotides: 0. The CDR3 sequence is CASSSGGTEAFF. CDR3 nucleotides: TGTGCCAGCAGTTCAGGGGGCACTGAAGCTTTCTTT.

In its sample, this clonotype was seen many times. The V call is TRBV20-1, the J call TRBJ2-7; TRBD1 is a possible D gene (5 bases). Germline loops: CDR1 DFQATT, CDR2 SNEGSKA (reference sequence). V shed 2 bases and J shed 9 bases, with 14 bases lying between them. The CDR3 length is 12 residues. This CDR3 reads CSARQGDHGQYF. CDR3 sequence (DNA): TGCAGTGCTAGACAGGGCGACCACGGGCAGTACTTC.

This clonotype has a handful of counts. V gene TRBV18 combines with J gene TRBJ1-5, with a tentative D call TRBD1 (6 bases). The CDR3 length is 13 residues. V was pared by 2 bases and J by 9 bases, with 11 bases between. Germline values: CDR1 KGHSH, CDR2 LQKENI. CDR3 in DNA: TGTGCCAGCTCACCAGATAGGGGGGCGCCCCAGCATTTT. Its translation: CASSPDRGAPQHF.